This paragraph reports one TCR beta chain. A much larger clone lies a single base off, so this may be a read error. The sample has other DNA sequences that encode this CDR3 too. The data are from a study of shared clonotypes between healthy human individuals. Study as a whole: The donor group consisted of a couple of women and a few men, aged 18 to 49.

The donors, healthy adults who were HIV-negative, had experienced no recent acute infections or vaccinations. Approximately 100 million PBMCs per unsorted sample were used for genomic DNA. Repertoires were generated with immunoSEQ multiplex PCR, while TCRdb's copy carries only in-frame clones and drops some. Among 490,000 or so clones listed, over 60% were seen once. Sequencing input: PBMCs. The TCR comes from a woman between 40 and 55 years old in good health. Some clones in this sample may be carry-over from other donors' samples.

Here the CDR3 DNA reads TGTGCCAGTAGTATCTCAGGGGATCAGCCCCAGCATTTT. It specifies CASSISGDQPQHF. The chain employs TRBV19 and TRBJ1-5, with D tentatively TRBD1 (6 bases). CDR3 length: 13 amino acids. V gave up 3 bases and J gave up 5 bases, with 8 bases separating them. Germline lookup yields CDR1 LNHDA and CDR2 SQIVND (reference sequence).